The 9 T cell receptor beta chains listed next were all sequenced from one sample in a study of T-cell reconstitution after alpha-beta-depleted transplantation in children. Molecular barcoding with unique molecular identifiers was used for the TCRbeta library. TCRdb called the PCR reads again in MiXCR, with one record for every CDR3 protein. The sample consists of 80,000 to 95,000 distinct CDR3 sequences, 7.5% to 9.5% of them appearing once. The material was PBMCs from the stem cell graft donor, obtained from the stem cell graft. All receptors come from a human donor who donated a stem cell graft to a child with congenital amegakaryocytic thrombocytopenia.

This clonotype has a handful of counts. CDR3 sequence reads: CASSQEIVSPSGRGEETQYF. The DNA of the CDR3 is TGCGCCAGCAGCCAAGAGATCGTCTCCCCTAGCGGGAGAGGGGAGGAGACCCAGTACTTC. The chain uses TRBV4-3 and TRBJ2-5; 10 nucleotides agree with TRBD2. Germline V gene sequence: CDR1 LGHNA, CDR2 YSLEER. Trimming took 0 bases from V and 5 from J; bases not matched to a gene: 18. The CDR3 runs 20 residues.

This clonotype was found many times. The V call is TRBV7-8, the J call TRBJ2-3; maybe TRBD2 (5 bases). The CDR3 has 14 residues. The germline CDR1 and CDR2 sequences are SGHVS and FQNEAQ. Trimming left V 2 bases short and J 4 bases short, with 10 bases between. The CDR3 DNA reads TGTGCCAGCAGCTTATGGGAGCCTCCAGATACGCAGTATTTT. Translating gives CASSLWEPPDTQYF.

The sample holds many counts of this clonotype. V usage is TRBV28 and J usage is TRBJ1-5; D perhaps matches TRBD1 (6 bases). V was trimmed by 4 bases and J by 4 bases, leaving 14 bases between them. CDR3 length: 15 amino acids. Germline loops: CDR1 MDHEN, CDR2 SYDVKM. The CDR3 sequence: CASSSPDRPNQPQHF. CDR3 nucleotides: TGTGCCAGCAGTTCCCCGGACAGACCTAATCAGCCCCAGCATTTT.

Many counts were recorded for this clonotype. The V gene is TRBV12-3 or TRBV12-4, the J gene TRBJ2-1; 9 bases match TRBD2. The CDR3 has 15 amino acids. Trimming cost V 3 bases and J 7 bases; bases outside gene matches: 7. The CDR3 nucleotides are TGTGCCAGCAGTTTGGGGCTAGCGGGAACAAATGAGCAGTTCTTC. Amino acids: CASSLGLAGTNEQFF.

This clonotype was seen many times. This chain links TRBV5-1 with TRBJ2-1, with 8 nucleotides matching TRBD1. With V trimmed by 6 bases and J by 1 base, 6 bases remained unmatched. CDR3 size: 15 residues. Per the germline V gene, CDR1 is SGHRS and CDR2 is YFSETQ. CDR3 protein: CASTQTGGSYNEQFF. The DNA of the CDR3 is TGCGCCAGCACACAAACAGGGGGATCCTACAATGAGCAGTTCTTC.

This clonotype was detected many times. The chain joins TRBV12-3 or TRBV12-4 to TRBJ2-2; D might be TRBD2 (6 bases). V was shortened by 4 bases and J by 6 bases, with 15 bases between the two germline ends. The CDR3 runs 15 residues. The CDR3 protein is CASSSSRGFPGELFF. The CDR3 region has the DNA TGTGCCAGCAGTTCCTCTCGGGGGTTCCCCGGGGAGCTGTTTTTT.

The DNA of the CDR3 is TGCGCCAGCAGCTTGGTGGCTAGCGGGAGTCACAATGAGCAGTTCTTC. Its translation is CASSLVASGSHNEQFF. The chain uses TRBV5-1 and TRBJ2-1; 10 bases align to TRBD2. This CDR3 contains 16 residues. The junction had 5 bases not matched to a gene; V was cut back by 0 bases and J by 5 bases. Germline V gives CDR1 SGHRS, CDR2 YFSETQ. The variable domain in full, completed from reference TRBV5-1 and TRBJ2-1, reads KAGVTQTPRYLIKTRGQQVTLSCSPISGHRSVSWYQQTPGQGLQFLFEYFSETQRNKGNFPGRFSGRQFSNSRSEMNVSTLELGDSALYLCASSLVASGSHNEQFFGPGTRLTVL.

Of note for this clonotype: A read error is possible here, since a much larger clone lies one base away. The CDR3 loop reads CASSFRYNEQFF. The DNA of the CDR3 is TGTGCCAGCAGTTTTCGGTACAATGAGCAGTTCTTC. V gene TRBV12-3 or TRBV12-4 combines with J gene TRBJ2-1; D is unclear. V was clipped by 3 bases and J by 4 bases, with 4 bases between them. This CDR3 contains 12 residues.

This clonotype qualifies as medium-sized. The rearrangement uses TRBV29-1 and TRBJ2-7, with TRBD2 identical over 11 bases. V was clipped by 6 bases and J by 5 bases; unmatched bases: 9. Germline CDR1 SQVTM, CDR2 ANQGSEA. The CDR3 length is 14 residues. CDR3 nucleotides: TGCAGCGTAGAACTAGCGGGAGCGAACAACGAGCAGTACTTC. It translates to CSVELAGANNEQYF.